This T cell receptor beta chain was captured in a study of cytomegalovirus exposure and HLA in healthy donors. J gave up 3 bases and V 4 bases, and 6 bases lay outside the gene matches. This CDR3 region has 16 residues. Germline V lookup: CDR1 SGHNT, CDR2 YYREEE (reference sequence). The table came from immunoSEQ multiplex PCR; TCRdb's copy has only in-frame clones and leaves some out. Of about 340,000 clones listed, about nine tenths were seen once; the top ten hold around 0.8%. J is TRBJ2-6 and V is TRBV5-4, with 8 nucleotides matching TRBD2. The TCR sequence derives from a woman between 18 and 30 years old in good health and CMV-seronegative. The material sequenced was PBMCs. Here the CDR3 DNA reads TGTGCCAGCAGCCCACCCGGGGGGGTTGGGGCCAACGTCCTGACTTTC. This gives the protein CASSPPGGVGANVLTF.